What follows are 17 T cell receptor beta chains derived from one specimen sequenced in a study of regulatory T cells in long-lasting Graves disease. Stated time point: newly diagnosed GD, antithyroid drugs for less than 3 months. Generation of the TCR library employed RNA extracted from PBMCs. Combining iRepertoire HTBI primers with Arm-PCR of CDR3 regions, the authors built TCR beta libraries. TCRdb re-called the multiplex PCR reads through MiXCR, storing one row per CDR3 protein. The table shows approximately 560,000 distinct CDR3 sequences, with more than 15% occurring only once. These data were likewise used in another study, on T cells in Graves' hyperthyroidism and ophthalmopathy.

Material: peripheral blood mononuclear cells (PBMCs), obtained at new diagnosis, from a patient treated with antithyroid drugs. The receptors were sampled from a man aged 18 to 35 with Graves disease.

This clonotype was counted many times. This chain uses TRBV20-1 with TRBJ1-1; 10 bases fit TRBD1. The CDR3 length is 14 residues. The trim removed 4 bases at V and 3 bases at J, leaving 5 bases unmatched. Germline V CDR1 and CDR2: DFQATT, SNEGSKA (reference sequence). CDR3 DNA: TGCAGTGCTACTTCGACAGGGGGCTACACTGAAGCTTTCTTT. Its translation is CSATSTGGYTEAFF.

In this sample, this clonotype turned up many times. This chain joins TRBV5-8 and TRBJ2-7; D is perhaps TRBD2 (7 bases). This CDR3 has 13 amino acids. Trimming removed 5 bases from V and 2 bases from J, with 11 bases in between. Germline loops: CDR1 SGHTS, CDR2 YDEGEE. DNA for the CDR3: TGTGCCAGCAGGGGGGGGCGGCCCTACGAGCAGTACTTC. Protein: CASRGGRPYEQYF.

For the CDR3, the DNA is TGTGCCAGCTGCTCCCCTCGGGACTATGGCTACACCTTC. Encoded protein: CASCSPRDYGYTF. The gene calls are TRBV6-2 or TRBV6-3 and TRBJ1-2; D gene ambiguous. The ends were cut back, 8 bases at V and 3 bases at J, with 13 bases in the middle. Germline CDR1 reads MNHEY; CDR2 reads SVGEGT. The CDR3 spans 13 residues.

The CDR3 DNA is TGCAGTGCTAGACCTACAGTCACAGATACGCAGTATTTT. It yields the protein CSARPTVTDTQYF. This chain joins TRBV20-1 and TRBJ2-3, with D unresolved. Germline CDR1 reads DFQATT; CDR2 reads SNEGSKA (reference sequence). This CDR3 has 13 amino acids. V lost 2 bases and J 2 bases, leaving 8 bases between the germline ends.

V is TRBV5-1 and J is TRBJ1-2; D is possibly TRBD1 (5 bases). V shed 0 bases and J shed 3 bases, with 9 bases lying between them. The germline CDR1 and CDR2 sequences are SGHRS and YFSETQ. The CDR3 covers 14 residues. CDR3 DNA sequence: TGCGCCAGCAGCTTGGATCGGGGGGACTATGGCTACACCTTC. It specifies CASSLDRGDYGYTF.

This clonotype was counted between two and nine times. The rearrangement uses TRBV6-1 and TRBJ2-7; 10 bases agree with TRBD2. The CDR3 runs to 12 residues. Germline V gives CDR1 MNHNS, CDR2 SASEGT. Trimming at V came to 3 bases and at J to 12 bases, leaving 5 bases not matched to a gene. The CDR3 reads CASSDRTSGVYF. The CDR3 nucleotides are TGTGCCAGCAGTGACCGGACTAGCGGAGTGTACTTC.

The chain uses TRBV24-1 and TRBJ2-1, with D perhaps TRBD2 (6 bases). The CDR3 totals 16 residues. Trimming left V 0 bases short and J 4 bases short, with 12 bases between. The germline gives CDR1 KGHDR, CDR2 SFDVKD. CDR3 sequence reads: CATSDLGAGRYNEQFF. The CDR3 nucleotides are TGTGCCACCAGTGATTTGGGAGCGGGCCGATACAATGAGCAGTTCTTC.

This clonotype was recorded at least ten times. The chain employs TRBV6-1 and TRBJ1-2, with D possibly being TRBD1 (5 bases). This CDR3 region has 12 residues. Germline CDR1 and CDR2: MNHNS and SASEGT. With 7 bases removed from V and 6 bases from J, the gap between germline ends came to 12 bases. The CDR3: CASIGGPDGYTF. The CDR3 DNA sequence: TGTGCCAGCATCGGGGGACCGGATGGCTACACCTTC.

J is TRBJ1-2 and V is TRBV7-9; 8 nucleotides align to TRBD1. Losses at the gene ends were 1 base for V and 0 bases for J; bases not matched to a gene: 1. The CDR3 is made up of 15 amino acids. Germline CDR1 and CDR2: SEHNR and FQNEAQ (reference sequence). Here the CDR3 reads CASSLGDRPNYGYTF. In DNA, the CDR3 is TGTGCCAGCAGCTTAGGGGACAGGCCTAACTATGGCTACACCTTC.

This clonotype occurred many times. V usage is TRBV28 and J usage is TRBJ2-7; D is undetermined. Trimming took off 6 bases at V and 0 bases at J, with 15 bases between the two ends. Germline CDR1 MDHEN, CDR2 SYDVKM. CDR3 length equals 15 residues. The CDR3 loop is CASRPRPGRSYEQYF. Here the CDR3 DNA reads TGTGCCAGCAGGCCCCGGCCAGGCCGCTCCTACGAGCAGTACTTC. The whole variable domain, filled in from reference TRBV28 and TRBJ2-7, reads DVKVTQSSRYLVKRTGEKVFLECVQDMDHENMFWYRQDPGLGLRLIYFSYDVKMKEKGDIPEGYSVSREKKERFSLILESASTNQTSMYLCASRPRPGRSYEQYFGPGTRLTVT.

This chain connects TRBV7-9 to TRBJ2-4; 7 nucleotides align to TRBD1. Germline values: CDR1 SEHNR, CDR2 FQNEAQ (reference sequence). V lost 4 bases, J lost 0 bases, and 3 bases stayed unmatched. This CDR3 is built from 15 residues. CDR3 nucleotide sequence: TGTGCCAGCAGCTGGGACAGCTTAGCCAAAAACATTCAGTACTTC. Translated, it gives CASSWDSLAKNIQYF.

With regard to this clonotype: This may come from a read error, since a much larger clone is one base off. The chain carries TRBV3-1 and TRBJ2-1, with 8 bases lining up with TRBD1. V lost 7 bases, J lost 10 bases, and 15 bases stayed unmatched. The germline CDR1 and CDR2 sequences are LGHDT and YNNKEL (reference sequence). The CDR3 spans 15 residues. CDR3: CASTRGQGSPYEQFF. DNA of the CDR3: TGTGCCAGCACACGAGGACAGGGTAGTCCCTACGAGCAGTTCTTC.

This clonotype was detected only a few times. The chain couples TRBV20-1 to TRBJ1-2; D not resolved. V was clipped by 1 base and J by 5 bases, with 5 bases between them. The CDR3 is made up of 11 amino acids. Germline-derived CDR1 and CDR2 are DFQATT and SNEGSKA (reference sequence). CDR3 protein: CSARGLYGYTF. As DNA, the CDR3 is TGCAGTGCTAGAGGTCTATATGGCTACACCTTC.

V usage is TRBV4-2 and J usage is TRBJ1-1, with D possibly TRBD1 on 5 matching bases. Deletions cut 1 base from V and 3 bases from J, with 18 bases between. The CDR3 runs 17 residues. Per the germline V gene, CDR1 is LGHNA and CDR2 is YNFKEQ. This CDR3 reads CASSQAPRGAGDTEAFF. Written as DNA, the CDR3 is TGTGCCAGCAGCCAAGCCCCCCGAGGGGCTGGGGACACTGAAGCTTTCTTT.

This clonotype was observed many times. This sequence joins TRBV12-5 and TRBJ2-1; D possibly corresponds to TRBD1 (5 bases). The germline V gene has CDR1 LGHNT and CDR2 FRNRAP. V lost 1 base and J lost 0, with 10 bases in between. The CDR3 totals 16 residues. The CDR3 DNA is TGTGCTAGTGGTTTGGATCAGGGAAGCTCCTACAATGAGCAGTTCTTC. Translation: CASGLDQGSSYNEQFF. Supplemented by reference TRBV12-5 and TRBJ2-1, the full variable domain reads DARVTQTPRHKVTEMGQEVTMRCQPILGHNTVFWYRQTMMQGLELLAYFRNRAPLDDSGMPKDRFSAEMPDATLATLKIQPSEPRDSAVYFCASGLDQGSSYNEQFFGPGTRLTVL.

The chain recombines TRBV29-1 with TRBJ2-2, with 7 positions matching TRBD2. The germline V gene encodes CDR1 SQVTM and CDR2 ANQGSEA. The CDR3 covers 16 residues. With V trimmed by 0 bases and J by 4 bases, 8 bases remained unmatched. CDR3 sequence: CSVEDPRGLATGELFF. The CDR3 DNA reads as TGCAGCGTTGAAGACCCGCGGGGGTTGGCCACCGGGGAGCTGTTTTTT.

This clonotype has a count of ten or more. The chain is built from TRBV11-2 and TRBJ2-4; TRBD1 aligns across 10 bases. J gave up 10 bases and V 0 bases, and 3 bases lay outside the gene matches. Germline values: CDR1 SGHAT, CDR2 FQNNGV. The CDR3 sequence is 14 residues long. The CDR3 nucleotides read TGTGCCAGCAGCTTAGATCTGGGACAGGGGATTCAGTACTTC. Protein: CASSLDLGQGIQYF. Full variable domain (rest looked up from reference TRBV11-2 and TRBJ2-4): EAGVAQSPRYKIIEKRQSVAFWCNPISGHATLYWYQQILGQGPKLLIQFQNNGVVDDSQLPKDRFSAERLKGVDSTLKIQPAKLEDSAVYLCASSLDLGQGIQYFGAGTRLSVL.